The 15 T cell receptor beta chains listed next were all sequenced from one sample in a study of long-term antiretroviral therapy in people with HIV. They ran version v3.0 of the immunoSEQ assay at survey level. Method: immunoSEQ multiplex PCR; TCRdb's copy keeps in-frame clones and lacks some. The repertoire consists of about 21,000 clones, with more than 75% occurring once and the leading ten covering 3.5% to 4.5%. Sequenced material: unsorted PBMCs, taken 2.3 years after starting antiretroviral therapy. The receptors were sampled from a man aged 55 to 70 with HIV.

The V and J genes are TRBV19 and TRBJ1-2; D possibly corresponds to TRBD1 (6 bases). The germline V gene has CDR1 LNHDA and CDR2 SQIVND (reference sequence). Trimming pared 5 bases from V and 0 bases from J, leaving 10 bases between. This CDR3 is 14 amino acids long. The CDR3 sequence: CASSPGQTNYGYTF. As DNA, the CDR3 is TGTGCCAGTAGTCCCGGACAGACTAACTATGGCTACACCTTC.

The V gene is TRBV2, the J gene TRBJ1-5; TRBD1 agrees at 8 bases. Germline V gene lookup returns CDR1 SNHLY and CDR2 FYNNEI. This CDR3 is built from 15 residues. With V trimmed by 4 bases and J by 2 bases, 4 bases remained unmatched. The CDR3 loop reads CASSAQGARNQPQHF. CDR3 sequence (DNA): TGTGCCAGCAGTGCCCAGGGGGCCCGCAATCAGCCCCAGCATTTT.

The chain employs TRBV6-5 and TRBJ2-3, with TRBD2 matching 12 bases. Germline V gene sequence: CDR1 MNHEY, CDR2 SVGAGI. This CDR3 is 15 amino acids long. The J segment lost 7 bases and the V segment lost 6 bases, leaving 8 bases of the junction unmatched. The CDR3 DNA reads TGTGCCAGCAGGTGGACTAGCGGGACAGGGAATACGCAGTATTTT. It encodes CASRWTSGTGNTQYF.

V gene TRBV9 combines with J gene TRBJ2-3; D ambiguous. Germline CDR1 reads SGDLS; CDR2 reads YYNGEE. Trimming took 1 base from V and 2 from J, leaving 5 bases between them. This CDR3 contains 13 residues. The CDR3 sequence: CASSVYFTDTQYF. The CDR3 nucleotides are TGTGCCAGCAGCGTATACTTCACAGATACGCAGTATTTT. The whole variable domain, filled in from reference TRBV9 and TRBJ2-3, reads DSGVTQTPKHLITATGQRVTLRCSPRSGDLSVYWYQQSLDQGLQFLIQYYNGEERAKGNILERFSAQQFPDLHSELNLSSLELGDSALYFCASSVYFTDTQYFGPGTRLTVL.

The CDR3 protein is CASSIAGELTSGANVLTF. CDR3 nucleotide sequence: TGTGCCAGTAGTATAGCGGGGGAACTCACCTCTGGGGCCAACGTCCTGACTTTC. The chain carries TRBV19 and TRBJ2-6; tentatively, D is TRBD2 (6 bases). The germline V gene encodes CDR1 LNHDA and CDR2 SQIVND (reference sequence). V was shortened by 1 base and J by 0 bases, with 13 bases between the two germline ends. There are 18 residues in the CDR3. Filled out from reference TRBV19 and TRBJ2-6, the complete variable domain reads DGGITQSPKYLFRKEGQNVTLSCEQNLNHDAMYWYRQDPGQGLRLIYYSQIVNDFQKGDIAEGYSVSREKKESFPLTVTSAQKNPTAFYLCASSIAGELTSGANVLTFGAGSRLTVL.

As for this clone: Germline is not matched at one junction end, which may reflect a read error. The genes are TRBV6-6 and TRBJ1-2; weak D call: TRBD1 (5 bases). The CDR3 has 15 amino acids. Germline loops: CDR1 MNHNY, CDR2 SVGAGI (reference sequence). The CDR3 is CASTYNPQGVVGYTF. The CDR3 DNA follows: TGTGCCAGCACTTACAATCCCCAGGGAGTCGTTGGCTACACCTTC.

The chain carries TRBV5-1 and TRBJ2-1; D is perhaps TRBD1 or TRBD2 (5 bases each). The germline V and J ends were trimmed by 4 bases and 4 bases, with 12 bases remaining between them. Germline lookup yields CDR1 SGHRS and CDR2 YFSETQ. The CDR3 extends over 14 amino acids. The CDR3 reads CASSLGTAYNEQFF. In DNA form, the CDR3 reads TGCGCCAGCAGCCTTGGGACGGCTTACAATGAGCAGTTCTTC.

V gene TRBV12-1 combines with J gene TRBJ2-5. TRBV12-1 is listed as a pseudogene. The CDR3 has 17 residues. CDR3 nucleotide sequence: TGTGCCAGCAGGGGGGAGCTCCCCACAGGTCAGGGAGAGACCCAGTACTTC. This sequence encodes CASRGELPTGQGETQYF.

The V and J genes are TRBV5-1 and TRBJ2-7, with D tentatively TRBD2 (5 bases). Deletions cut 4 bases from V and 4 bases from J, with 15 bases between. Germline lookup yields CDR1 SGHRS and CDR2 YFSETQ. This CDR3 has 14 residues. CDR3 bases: TGCGCCAGCAGCAGCCCGGACCGAGGGTACGAGCAGTACTTC. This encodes CASSSPDRGYEQYF.

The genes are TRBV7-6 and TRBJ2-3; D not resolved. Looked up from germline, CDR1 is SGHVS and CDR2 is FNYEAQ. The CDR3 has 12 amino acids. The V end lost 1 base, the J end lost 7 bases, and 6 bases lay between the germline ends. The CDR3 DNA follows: TGTGCCAGCAGCTTAGATCGGAATACGCAGTATTTT. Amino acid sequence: CASSLDRNTQYF. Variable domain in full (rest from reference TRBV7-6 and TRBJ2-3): GAGVSQSPRYKVTKRGQDVALRCDPISGHVSLYWYRQALGQGPEFLTYFNYEAQQDKSGLPNDRFSAERPEGSISTLTIQRTEQRDSAMYRCASSLDRNTQYFGPGTRLTVL.

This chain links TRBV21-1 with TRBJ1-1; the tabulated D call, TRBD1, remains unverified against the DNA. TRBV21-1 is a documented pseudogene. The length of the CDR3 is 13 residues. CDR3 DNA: TGTGCCAGCAGCAGACAGGGATCAGCTGAAGCTTTCTTT. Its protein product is CASSRQGSAEAFF.

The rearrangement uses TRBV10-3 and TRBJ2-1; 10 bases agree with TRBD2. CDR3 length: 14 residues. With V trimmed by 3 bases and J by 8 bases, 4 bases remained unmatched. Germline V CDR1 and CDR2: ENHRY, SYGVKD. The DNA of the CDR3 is TGTGCCATCAGTGATAGCGGGGGGCTCCATGAGCAGTTCTTC. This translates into CAISDSGGLHEQFF.

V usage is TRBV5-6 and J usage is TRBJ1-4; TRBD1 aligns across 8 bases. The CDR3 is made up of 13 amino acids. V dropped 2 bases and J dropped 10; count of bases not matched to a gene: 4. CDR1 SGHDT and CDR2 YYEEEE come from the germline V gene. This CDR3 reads CASSFGGQGKLFF. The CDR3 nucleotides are TGTGCCAGCAGCTTCGGAGGACAGGGAAAACTGTTTTTT.

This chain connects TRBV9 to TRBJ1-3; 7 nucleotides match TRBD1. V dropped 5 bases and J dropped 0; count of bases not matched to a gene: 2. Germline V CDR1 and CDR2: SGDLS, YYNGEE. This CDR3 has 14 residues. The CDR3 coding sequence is TGTGCCAGCAGGACAGGGATCTCTGGAAACACCATATATTTT. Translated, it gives CASRTGISGNTIYF. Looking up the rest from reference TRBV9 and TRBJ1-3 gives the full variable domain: DSGVTQTPKHLITATGQRVTLRCSPRSGDLSVYWYQQSLDQGLQFLIQYYNGEERAKGNILERFSAQQFPDLHSELNLSSLELGDSALYFCASRTGISGNTIYFGEGSWLTVV.

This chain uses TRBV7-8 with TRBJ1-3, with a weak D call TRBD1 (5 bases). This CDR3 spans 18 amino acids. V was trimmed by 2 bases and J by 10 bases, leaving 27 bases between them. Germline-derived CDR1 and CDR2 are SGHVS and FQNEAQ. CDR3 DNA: TGTGCCAGCAGCTTAAGCCCCGGGGCAGGCCTCTCTGGTAGGACCATATATTTT. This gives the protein CASSLSPGAGLSGRTIYF.